Listed below are T cell receptor beta chains from one sample, sequenced in a study of vaccination and CD4 T cells after COVID-19. TCRdb redid the calling of the PCR reads with MiXCR, one entry per CDR3 protein. The sample lists around 13,000 distinct CDR3 sequences; around 47% were seen once. These receptors' antigens are unknown. Sequenced input: CD4+ T cells from blood, cultured in vitro. Receptors were obtained from a human donor who had recovered from COVID-19. CDR3s leave out the opening cysteine and the closing phenylalanine or tryptophan. The size field is filled for only some rows; it gives once, few, many or a size class.

V gene	J gene	CDR3 length	clone size	CDR3 protein
TRBV29-1	TRBJ1-1	14	once	SVEVTPGASNTEAF
TRBV29-1	TRBJ2-3	11	few	SETSGMVDTQY
TRBV20-1	TRBJ2-5	11	few	SADKTVKETQY
TRBV6-1	TRBJ2-7	12	NA	ASRPVLGFYEQY
TRBV5-1	TRBJ2-1	13	NA	ASSFGGGDYNEQF
TRBV5-4	TRBJ2-5	14	NA	ASRPQTSGYQETQY
TRBV20-1	TRBJ2-1	9	few	SASRADEQF
TRBV27	TRBJ1-5	14	NA	ASSLISSRNNQPQH
TRBV7-2	TRBJ2-5	11	NA	ASSLSGSETQY
TRBV20-1	TRBJ2-2	11	once	SASLGTTGELF
TRBV25-1	TRBJ2-7	14	NA	ASSEHGTGGRYEQY
TRBV21-1	TRBJ2-5	13	NA	ASSFPGRAKETQY
TRBV28	TRBJ2-3	11	NA	ASSFPVPDTQY
TRBV2	TRBJ2-5	13	NA	ASSERGGGIETQY
TRBV28	TRBJ2-3	13	NA	ASSSRQASTDTQY